These T cell receptor beta chains were read from a single sample in a study of blood T cell repertoires in COVID-19. Some clones are missing from TCRdb's copy, which holds only in-frame ones; the method was immunoSEQ multiplex PCR. Among fewer than 350,000 clones listed, roughly 85% were seen once. The sample comprised PBMCs or T cells enriched from blood (not recorded which). The receptors were sampled from a woman aged 45-65 years who had recovered from COVID-19. Each CDR3 is given with its conserved first and last residue. The D gene is left open where the match is weak.

CDR3 length: 16; V gene: TRBV4-2; D gene: NA; CDR3 protein: CASSQTGTQKNYGYTF
CDR3 length: 15; V gene: TRBV11-3; D gene: TRBD1; CDR3 protein: CASSLRQGANYEQYF
CDR3 length: 16; V gene: TRBV30; D gene: TRBD1; CDR3 protein: CAWRDRDRGGNQPQHF
CDR3 length: 10; V gene: TRBV29-1; D gene: NA; CDR3 protein: CSGTGDTQYF
CDR3 length: 13; V gene: TRBV27; D gene: NA; CDR3 protein: CASSLTGLQPQHF
CDR3 length: 12; V gene: TRBV12-3/TRBV12-4; D gene: NA; CDR3 protein: CASRGQTDTQYF
CDR3 length: 15; V gene: TRBV2; D gene: TRBD2; CDR3 protein: CASRMTSGAYNEQFF
CDR3 length: 14; V gene: TRBV2; D gene: TRBD1; CDR3 protein: CASSEGTGVAEAFF
CDR3 length: 13; V gene: TRBV30; D gene: NA; CDR3 protein: CAWKLQGSNGYTF
CDR3 length: 13; V gene: TRBV12-3/TRBV12-4; D gene: NA; CDR3 protein: CASSFDGNYGYTF
CDR3 length: 14; V gene: TRBV15; D gene: NA; CDR3 protein: CATSREVGGEGYTF